This T cell receptor (beta chain) was obtained from a study of cytomegalovirus exposure and HLA in healthy donors. For the study at large: The roughly 120 validation repertoires, a later analysis reported, used the same platform as the 600 to 700 repertoires from the first cohort. Findings of the study overall: Later, an analysis found that TCR clusters from the first cohort tended to co-occur in the roughly 130 validation repertoires. There were 160 or so TCR beta chains listed as cytomegalovirus-associated. Whilst most TCR sequences proved rare, a subset of public TCRs occurred across many donors.

The sample holds one count of this clone. Its target is unknown. The CDR3 sequence is 13 residues long. From germline, CDR1 is SNHLY and CDR2 FYNNEI. The V and J ends lost 8 bases and 1 base respectively, with 12 bases between them. Some clones are missing from TCRdb's copy, which holds only in-frame ones; the method was immunoSEQ multiplex PCR. The table lists 150,000 to 200,000 clones, 87% of them singletons. Sequencing was carried out using PBMCs. This sequence joins TRBV2 and TRBJ2-7, with D possibly TRBD1 on 6 matching bases. The sequence was collected from a woman aged 25 to 39 in good health and CMV-seronegative. CDR3 loop: CASCKDSSYEQYF. The CDR3 DNA reads TGTGCCAGCTGCAAGGACAGTTCCTACGAGCAGTACTTC.